This T cell receptor (beta chain) was sequenced in a study of T cell clonality in common variable immunodeficiency. The germline V gene encodes CDR1 SGHRS and CDR2 YFSETQ. The CDR3 has 15 residues. The data were produced by immunoSEQ multiplex PCR, yet TCRdb's version contains in-frame clones alone and is incomplete. The sample has some 54,000 clones, none seen only once; the top ten hold around 2%. This clone was detected many times. From the germline J gene comes the end of the CDR3, since the read stops 3 residues before it. The chain joins TRBV5-1 to TRBJ2-3, with 10 positions matching TRBD2. The clonotype was recovered from a person between 18 and 70 years old in good health. The sequencing sample was made of peripheral blood mononuclear cells. The CDR3 region is CASREAGGPRETQYF. Incomplete CDR3 DNA: TGCGCCAGCAGGGAAGCGGGAGGGCCGCGAGAGACG.